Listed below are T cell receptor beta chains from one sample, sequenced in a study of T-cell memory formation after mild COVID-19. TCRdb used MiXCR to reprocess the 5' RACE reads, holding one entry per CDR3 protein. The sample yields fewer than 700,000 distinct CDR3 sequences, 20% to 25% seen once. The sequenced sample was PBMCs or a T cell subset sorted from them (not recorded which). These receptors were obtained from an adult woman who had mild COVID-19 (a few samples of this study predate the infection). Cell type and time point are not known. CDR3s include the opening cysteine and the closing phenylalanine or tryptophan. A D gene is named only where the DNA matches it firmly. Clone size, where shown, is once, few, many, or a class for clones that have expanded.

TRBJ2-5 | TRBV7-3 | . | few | CASSLDLRVGTQYF | TGTGCCAGCAGCTTAGATTTGAGGGTGGGGACCCAGTACTTC
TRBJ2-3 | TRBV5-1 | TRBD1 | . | CASSLRGGQGSTDTQYF | TGCGCCAGCAGCTTGAGGGGGGGACAGGGAAGCACAGATACGCAGTATTTT
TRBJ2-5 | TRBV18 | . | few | CASSPPLDGETQYF | TGTGCCAGCTCACCACCGTTAGACGGAGAGACCCAGTACTTC
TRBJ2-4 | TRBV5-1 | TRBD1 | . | CASSFDRDGAKNIQYF | TGCGCCAGCAGCTTTGACAGGGATGGGGCCAAAAACATTCAGTACTTC
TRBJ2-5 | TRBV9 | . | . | CASSVEGGAVETQYF | TGTGCCAGCAGCGTAGAAGGGGGGGCCGTGGAGACCCAGTACTTC
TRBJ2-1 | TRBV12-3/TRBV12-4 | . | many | CASSPHLAFGDEQFF | TGTGCCAGCAGTCCCCACCTGGCCTTCGGGGATGAGCAGTTCTTC
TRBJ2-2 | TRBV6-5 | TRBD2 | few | CASSYSLGSGGYTGELFF | TGTGCCAGCAGTTACTCTCTCGGTAGCGGGGGGTATACCGGGGAGCTGTTTTTT
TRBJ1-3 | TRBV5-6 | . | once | CASSWYRVNYGNTIYF | TGTGCCAGCAGCTGGTACAGGGTTAACTACGGAAACACCATATATTTT
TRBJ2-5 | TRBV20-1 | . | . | CSARQEPRGETQYF | TGCAGTGCTAGACAGGAGCCCCGTGGGGAGACCCAGTACTTC
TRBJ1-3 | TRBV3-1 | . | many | CASSHDATAASGNTIYF | TGTGCCAGCAGCCACGATGCCACAGCAGCCTCTGGAAACACCATATATTTT
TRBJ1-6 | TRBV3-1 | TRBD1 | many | CASSPGTGGSPLHF | TGTGCCAGCAGCCCCGGGACAGGGGGTTCACCCCTCCACTTT
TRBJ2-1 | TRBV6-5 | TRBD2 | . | CASSQRGTTSYNEQFF | TGTGCCAGCAGTCAGCGGGGGACGACCTCCTACAATGAGCAGTTCTTC
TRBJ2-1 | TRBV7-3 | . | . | CASSLTSTSYNEQFF | TGTGCCAGCAGCTTAACTAGCACATCCTACAATGAGCAGTTCTTC
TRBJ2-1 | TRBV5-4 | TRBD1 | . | CASSFALIQGNEQFF | TGTGCCAGCAGCTTCGCCCTGATACAGGGGAATGAGCAGTTCTTC
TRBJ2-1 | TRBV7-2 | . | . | CASSRAVNNEQFF | TGTGCCAGCAGCCGGGCGGTGAACAATGAGCAGTTCTTC
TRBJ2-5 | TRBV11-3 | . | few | CASSQQIGQETQYF | TGTGCCAGCAGCCAACAGATAGGGCAAGAGACCCAGTACTTC
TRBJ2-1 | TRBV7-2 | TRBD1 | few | CASSLAKGQPYNEQFF | TGTGCCAGCAGCTTAGCGAAGGGACAGCCCTACAATGAGCAGTTCTTC
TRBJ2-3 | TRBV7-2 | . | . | CASSADRDGDTQYF | TGTGCCAGCAGCGCTGACCGGGATGGAGATACGCAGTATTTT
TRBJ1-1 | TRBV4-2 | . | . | CASSHNRNTEAFF | TGTGCCAGCAGCCATAACAGGAACACTGAAGCTTTCTTT
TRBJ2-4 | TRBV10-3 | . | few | CAISEAPPAKNIQYF | TGTGCCATCAGTGAGGCCCCCCCAGCCAAAAACATTCAGTACTTC
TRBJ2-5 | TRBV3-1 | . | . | CASRGGGWETQYF | TGTGCCAGCCGTGGAGGGGGCTGGGAGACCCAGTACTTC
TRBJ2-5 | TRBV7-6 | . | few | CASSLEAEGETQYF | TGTGCCAGCAGCTTAGAGGCGGAGGGAGAGACCCAGTACTTC
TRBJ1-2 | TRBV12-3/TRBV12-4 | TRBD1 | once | CASRSAQGLYGYTF | TGTGCCAGCAGGTCCGCACAGGGGTTGTATGGCTACACCTTC
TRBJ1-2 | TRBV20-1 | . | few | CSASKDGDSYGYTF | TGCAGTGCCAGCAAGGACGGCGATTCCTATGGCTACACCTTC
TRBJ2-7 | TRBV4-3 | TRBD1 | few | CASSQGQGEYEQYF | TGCGCCAGCAGCCAGGGCCAGGGGGAGTACGAGCAGTACTTC
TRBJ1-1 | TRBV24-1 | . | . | CATSDYRERAFF | TGTGCCACCAGTGATTATAGGGAAAGGGCTTTCTTT
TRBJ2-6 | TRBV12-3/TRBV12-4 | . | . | CASSPLHLSGANVLTF | TGTGCCAGCAGCCCACTGCATCTCTCTGGGGCCAACGTCCTGACTTTC
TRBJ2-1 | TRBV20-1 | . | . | CSVKDSTYNEQFF | TGCAGTGTGAAGGACAGCACCTACAATGAGCAGTTCTTC
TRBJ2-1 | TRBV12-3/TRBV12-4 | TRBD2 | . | CASTPGLAGEQFF | TGTGCCAGCACCCCAGGACTAGCCGGTGAGCAGTTCTTC
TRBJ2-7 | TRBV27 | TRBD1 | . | CASSQWTGPYEQYF | TGTGCCAGCAGCCAATGGACAGGGCCTTACGAGCAGTACTTC
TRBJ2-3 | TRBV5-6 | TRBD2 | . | CASSFGSGASGRKGTDTQYF | TGTGCCAGCAGCTTCGGATCGGGGGCTAGCGGGAGGAAGGGCACAGATACGCAGTATTTT
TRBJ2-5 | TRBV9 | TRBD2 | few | CASSVGYGRAGETQYF | TGTGCCAGCAGCGTTGGGTACGGGAGGGCAGGAGAGACCCAGTACTTC
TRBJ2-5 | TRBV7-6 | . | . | CASIPGGGTETQYF | TGTGCCAGCATCCCAGGGGGGGGAACAGAGACCCAGTACTTC
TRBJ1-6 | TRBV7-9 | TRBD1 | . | CASSPSGGDSPLHF | TGTGCCAGCAGCCCGTCAGGGGGAGATTCACCCCTCCACTTT
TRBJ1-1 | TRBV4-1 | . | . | CASSQQEGRTEAFF | TGCGCCAGCAGCCAACAGGAGGGGAGGACTGAAGCTTTCTTT
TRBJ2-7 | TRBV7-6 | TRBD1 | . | CASSPPGQIYEQYF | TGTGCCAGCAGCCCACCGGGACAGATCTACGAGCAGTACTTC
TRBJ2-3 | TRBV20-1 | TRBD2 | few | CSARGGSGITDTQYF | TGCAGTGCTAGAGGAGGGAGCGGGATCACAGATACGCAGTATTTT
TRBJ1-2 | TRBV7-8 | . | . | CASSLYSLATTGYGYTF | TGTGCCAGCAGCCTTTATTCCCTGGCCACCACCGGCTATGGCTACACCTTC
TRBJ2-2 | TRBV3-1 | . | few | CASSQRIADLTGELFF | TGTGCCAGCAGCCAAAGAATAGCGGACCTCACCGGGGAGCTGTTTTTT
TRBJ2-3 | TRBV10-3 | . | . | CAIMDVGTDTQYF | TGTGCCATCATGGACGTCGGGACAGATACGCAGTATTTT
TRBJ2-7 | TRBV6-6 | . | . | CASSYVGYSYEQYF | TGTGCCAGCAGTTACGTGGGGTACTCCTACGAGCAGTACTTC
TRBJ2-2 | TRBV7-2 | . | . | CASSLAWLGELFF | TGTGCCAGCAGCTTAGCGTGGCTCGGGGAGCTGTTTTTT
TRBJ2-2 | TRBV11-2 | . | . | CASALGAGELFF | TGTGCCAGCGCCCTTGGCGCCGGGGAGCTGTTTTTT
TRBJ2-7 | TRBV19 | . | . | CASSIGWDPIYEQYF | TGTGCCAGTAGTATAGGTTGGGACCCGATTTACGAGCAGTACTTC
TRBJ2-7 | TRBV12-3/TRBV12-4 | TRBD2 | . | CASSAGLAGTGEQYF | TGTGCCAGCAGTGCGGGACTAGCGGGGACAGGAGAGCAGTACTTC
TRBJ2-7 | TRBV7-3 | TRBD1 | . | CASSPEGQGVANYEQYF | TGTGCCAGCAGCCCAGAGGGACAGGGGGTCGCCAACTACGAGCAGTACTTC
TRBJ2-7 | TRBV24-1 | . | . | CATSGMAPPYEQYF | TGTGCCACCAGTGGTATGGCCCCCCCCTACGAGCAGTACTTC
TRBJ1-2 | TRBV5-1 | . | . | CASSSQGGPSGYTF | TGCGCCAGCAGCTCGCAGGGAGGTCCCTCTGGCTACACCTTC